The 28 T cell receptor beta chains presented below share a single source sample, sequenced in a study of technical replicates of blood from several donors. Sequenced by immunoSEQ multiplex PCR; TCRdb stores in-frame clones only, minus some. This sample has about 79,000 clones, with roughly 92% found just once. The sequencing sample was made of T cells isolated from PBMCs. The source is a human donor in good health.

This sequence joins TRBV4-1 and TRBJ1-3; D is possibly TRBD1 (5 bases). CDR3 length: 16 amino acids. From germline, CDR1 is MGHRA and CDR2 YSYEKL. V was cut by 5 bases and J by 0 bases, with 14 bases left in between. In DNA form, the CDR3 reads TGCGCCAGCAGCGGACCAGGGTGGTTCTCTGGAAACACCATATATTTT. Translating it yields CASSGPGWFSGNTIYF.

The sample holds a few counts of this clone. This rearrangement joins TRBV29-1 to TRBJ1-4; the match to TRBD1 covers 10 bases. The ends lost 6 bases at V and 1 base at J; junction bases unmatched: 5. The CDR3 extends over 15 amino acids. Germline CDR1 SQVTM, CDR2 ANQGSEA. This CDR3 reads CSVVTGGRTNEKLFF. CDR3 DNA: TGCAGCGTGGTGACAGGGGGCAGAACTAATGAAAAACTGTTTTTT.

V is TRBV29-1 and J is TRBJ2-7; 9 nucleotides align to TRBD2. The V gene end was trimmed by 1 base and the J gene end by 7 bases; junction bases not matched to a gene: 14. The CDR3 runs 16 residues. CDR1 and CDR2 (germline): SQVTM, ANQGSEA. The CDR3 DNA reads TGCAGCGTTGAAGGGGGTGCTGCGGGAGGGCGGCGGGAGCAGTACTTC. Translated, it gives CSVEGGAAGGRREQYF.

This chain connects TRBV7-2 to TRBJ1-1; the D gene is possibly TRBD1 (5 bases). Trimming removed 2 bases from V and 4 bases from J, with 8 bases in between. CDR3 length: 13 amino acids. CDR1 SGHTA and CDR2 FQGNSA come from the germline V gene. CDR3 amino acids: CASSLLGVTEAFF. CDR3 nucleotides: TGTGCCAGCAGCTTATTAGGGGTCACTGAAGCTTTCTTT.

The gene calls are TRBV28 and TRBJ1-2; D unclear. V lost 6 bases to trimming and J lost 5 bases, with 13 bases between them. The CDR3 consists of 13 residues. The germline V gene has CDR1 MDHEN and CDR2 SYDVKM. The CDR3, as DNA: TGTGCCAGCAGAAAACCCGTGCGGTATGGCTACACCTTC. Translation gives CASRKPVRYGYTF.

The chain uses TRBV10-3 and TRBJ2-7, with 10 positions matching TRBD2. The length of the CDR3 is 16 residues. With V trimmed by 2 bases and J by 1 base, 5 bases remained unmatched. The germline gives CDR1 ENHRY, CDR2 SYGVKD. The CDR3 DNA reads TGTGCCATCAGTGAGACGAAACTAGCGGGGTCCTACGAGCAGTACTTC. This sequence encodes CAISETKLAGSYEQYF.

The J gene is TRBJ1-2, the V gene TRBV5-4, with 9 positions matching TRBD1. V lost 4 bases, J lost 8 bases, and 9 bases stayed unmatched. CDR1 SGHNT and CDR2 YYREEE come from the germline V gene (reference sequence). This CDR3 has 14 amino acids. The CDR3 nucleotides read TGTGCCAGCAGCGGGACCGGGACAGGGAAAGGCTACACCTTC. Residues: CASSGTGTGKGYTF.

The chain recombines TRBV6-5 with TRBJ1-1, with 9 bases aligning to TRBD1. This CDR3 is built from 14 residues. V lost 6 bases to trimming and J lost 1 base; unmatched junction nucleotides: 3. Germline loops: CDR1 MNHEY, CDR2 SVGAGI. The CDR3 protein is CASRQGAGNTEAFF. In DNA form, the CDR3 reads TGTGCCAGCAGACAGGGGGCCGGGAACACTGAAGCTTTCTTT.

The chain uses TRBV2 and TRBJ1-5; D is unresolved. CDR3 length equals 16 residues. V was cut by 6 bases and J by 4 bases, with 19 bases left in between. Germline values: CDR1 SNHLY, CDR2 FYNNEI. The CDR3 bases are TGTGCCAGCAGCGTCAGACACTCCCTTGGAAATCAGCCCCAGCATTTT. Residues: CASSVRHSLGNQPQHF.

The chain links TRBV25-1 to TRBJ2-5, with D maybe TRBD2 (6 bases). Deletions cut 0 bases from V and 5 bases from J, with 10 bases between. CDR1 and CDR2 from the germline V gene are MGHDK and SYGVNS. The CDR3 runs to 14 residues. DNA of the CDR3: TGTGCCAGCAGTGAATATGCTGGAGGGGAGACCCAGTACTTC. This codes for CASSEYAGGETQYF.

The chain carries TRBV7-9 and TRBJ2-5; 8 bases map to TRBD2. Germline V gene sequence: CDR1 SEHNR, CDR2 FQNEAQ (reference sequence). With V trimmed by 1 base and J by 4 bases, 8 bases remained unmatched. The CDR3 spans 16 residues. Here the CDR3 reads CASSLEGLGFPETQYF. CDR3 DNA sequence: TGTGCCAGCAGCTTAGAGGGACTAGGATTCCCAGAGACCCAGTACTTC.

The chain combines TRBV7-2 with TRBJ2-2, with 7 bases fitting TRBD1. Germline values: CDR1 SGHTA, CDR2 FQGNSA. Losses at the gene ends were 5 bases for V and 6 bases for J; bases not matched to a gene: 3. There are 13 residues in the CDR3. CDR3 DNA sequence: TGTGCCAGCAGCCCGGACAGGTCCGGGGAGCTGTTTTTT. This gives the protein CASSPDRSGELFF.

V usage is TRBV6-5 and J usage is TRBJ2-5, with D possibly matching TRBD1 (6 bases). The CDR3 covers 14 residues. CDR1 is MNHEY, CDR2 SVGAGI, per germline. V lost 6 bases, J lost 3 bases, and 14 bases lay in between. CDR3 protein: CASSRQAYKETQYF. The DNA of the CDR3 is TGTGCCAGCAGCAGACAGGCGTACAAAGAGACCCAGTACTTC.

The chain recombines TRBV11-2 with TRBJ1-4; D is ambiguous. CDR3 length: 12 residues. The germline V and J ends were trimmed by 5 bases and 7 bases, with 8 bases remaining between them. Per germline, CDR1 SGHAT and CDR2 FQNNGV. CDR3 sequence reads: CASSPSGEKLFF. The CDR3 DNA reads as TGTGCCAGCAGCCCCTCGGGTGAAAAACTGTTTTTT.

This sequence joins TRBV4-1 and TRBJ2-1; 11 positions match TRBD2. This CDR3 comprises 17 residues. Germline CDR1 reads MGHRA; CDR2 reads YSYEKL. V shed 4 bases, J shed 4 bases, and the junction held 9 bases outside the gene matches. CDR3 loop: CASSPRLAGTAYNEQFF. As DNA, the CDR3 is TGCGCCAGCAGCCCGAGACTAGCGGGGACCGCATACAATGAGCAGTTCTTC.

The gene calls are TRBV28 and TRBJ2-3, with D hard to call. V lost 3 bases and J 8 bases, leaving 15 bases between the germline ends. The length of the CDR3 is 14 residues. The germline CDR1 and CDR2 sequences are MDHEN and SYDVKM. The CDR3 spells CASSLLTVGGTQYF. The DNA of the CDR3 is TGTGCCAGCAGTTTGCTTACCGTTGGCGGTACGCAGTATTTT.

The chain links TRBV4-1 to TRBJ2-1, with TRBD2 as a possible D gene (5 bases). This CDR3 comprises 16 residues. Per the germline V gene, CDR1 is MGHRA and CDR2 is YSYEKL. Deletions cut 1 base from V and 5 bases from J, with 15 bases between. The CDR3 here is CASSQADYTTNNEQFF. CDR3 in DNA: TGCGCCAGCAGCCAAGCCGACTACACCACGAACAATGAGCAGTTCTTC.

The V and J genes are TRBV7-9 and TRBJ1-1, with 7 bases that match TRBD1. CDR1 and CDR2 (germline): SEHNR, FQNEAQ (reference sequence). This CDR3 has 16 residues. V was pared by 3 bases and J by 1 base, with 8 bases of the junction left unmatched. This CDR3 reads CASSFDGWTGNTEAFF. For the CDR3, the DNA is TGTGCCAGCAGCTTCGACGGATGGACAGGGAACACTGAAGCTTTCTTT. Based on the CDR3 plus reference TRBV7-9 and TRBJ1-1, the full variable domain is DTGVSQNPRHKITKRGQNVTFRCDPISEHNRLYWYRQTLGQGPEFLTYFQNEAQLEKSRLLSDRFSAERPKGSFSTLEIQRTEQGDSAMYLCASSFDGWTGNTEAFFGQGTRLTVV.

The rearrangement joins TRBV5-6 to TRBJ1-1; unclear D gene. Germline V gene lookup returns CDR1 SGHDT and CDR2 YYEEEE. V dropped 0 bases and J dropped 2 bases, with 8 bases sitting between them. The CDR3 loop spans 14 amino acids. CDR3 in amino acids: CASSLGTVNTEAFF. The CDR3 DNA reads TGTGCCAGCAGCTTGGGAACTGTCAACACTGAAGCTTTCTTT.

The V call is TRBV11-2, the J call TRBJ2-3; D gene unclear. CDR1 is SGHAT, CDR2 FQNNGV, per germline. The germline V and J ends were trimmed by 0 bases and 3 bases, with 4 bases remaining between them. The CDR3 runs to 13 residues. The chain's CDR3 is CASSLDLTDTQYF. CDR3 DNA: TGTGCCAGCAGCTTAGATCTAACAGATACGCAGTATTTT.

V is TRBV4-1 and J is TRBJ1-4; weak D call: TRBD1 (6 bases). This CDR3 is 13 amino acids long. V was shortened by 1 base and J by 11 bases, with 11 bases between the two germline ends. CDR1 and CDR2 from the germline V gene are MGHRA and YSYEKL. CDR3 nucleotides: TGCGCCAGCAGCCAAGCCAGGGGTCTTAAACTGTTTTTT. Protein: CASSQARGLKLFF.

The chain has TRBV4-1 and TRBJ2-1, with 7 bases identical to TRBD2. There are 14 residues in the CDR3. V was clipped by 7 bases and J by 0 bases; unmatched bases: 3. Germline lookup yields CDR1 MGHRA and CDR2 YSYEKL. In DNA form, the CDR3 reads TGCGCCAGCACGCGGGAGCCCTCCTACAATGAGCAGTTCTTC. Translated, it gives CASTREPSYNEQFF.

This chain uses TRBV15 with TRBJ2-7; D is possibly TRBD1 (5 bases). The CDR3 has 16 residues. CDR1 and CDR2 (germline): LNHNV, YYDKDF (reference sequence). Trimming took 5 bases from V and 3 from J, leaving 20 bases between them. The CDR3 nucleotides read TGTGCCACCAGCCCGATCCACCCTGGGGCCGTCTACGAGCAGTACTTC. Translation gives CATSPIHPGAVYEQYF.

With respect to this clone: This specimen includes other DNA sequences encoding the same CDR3. The chain is built from TRBV5-1 and TRBJ2-6; D not resolved. The CDR3 runs 15 residues. V shed 2 bases and J shed 4 bases, with 10 bases lying between them. Germline CDR1 reads SGHRS; CDR2 reads YFSETQ. CDR3 nucleotides: TGCGCCAGCAGCTTAGCTCTCTCCGGGGCCAACGTCCTGACTTTC. Its protein product is CASSLALSGANVLTF.

This clone was detected only once. This chain links TRBV7-9 with TRBJ2-2; 11 nucleotides match TRBD1. Germline V gene data show CDR1 as SEHNR and CDR2 as FQNEAQ (reference sequence). CDR3 length: 16 amino acids. V shed 6 bases, J shed 4 bases, and the junction held 7 bases outside the gene matches. CDR3 in DNA: TGTGCCAGCAGACCACCCGGGACAGGGGGCACCGGGGAGCTGTTTTTT. Translating it yields CASRPPGTGGTGELFF.

The genes are TRBV19 and TRBJ1-5, with D unresolved. V was pared by 5 bases and J by 5 bases, with 16 bases between. CDR1 is LNHDA and CDR2 is SQIVND in the germline V gene (reference sequence). This CDR3 comprises 15 residues. The DNA of the CDR3 is TGTGCCAGTAGTCAAACCGGGAGCCGATATCAGCCCCAGCATTTT. Protein sequence: CASSQTGSRYQPQHF.

The chain joins TRBV19 to TRBJ1-1; D uncertain. Trimming cost V 5 bases and J 3 bases, with 19 bases left between them. Germline assignment: CDR1 LNHDA and CDR2 SQIVND (reference sequence). CDR3 length: 16 residues. As DNA, the CDR3 is TGTGCCAGTAGTTTTGTTGGCCAGGCCCCCCACACTGAAGCTTTCTTT. It codes for CASSFVGQAPHTEAFF.

In this sample, this clone turned up once. The rearrangement links TRBV11-3 to TRBJ2-2, with D uncertain. V was trimmed by 0 bases and J by 1 base, leaving 3 bases between them. This CDR3 is 14 amino acids long. CDR1 is SGHNT and CDR2 is YENEEA in the germline V gene. The CDR3 DNA sequence: TGTGCCAGCAGCTTAGACGGGAACACCGGGGAGCTGTTTTTT. As protein: CASSLDGNTGELFF.